These T cell receptor beta chains were read from a single sample in a study of T cells in Graves' hyperthyroidism and ophthalmopathy. TCRdb recomputed calls from the multiplex PCR reads with MiXCR, one row per CDR3 protein. The sample lists 540,000 or so distinct CDR3 sequences, about 43% seen once, with roughly 19% in the top ten. The sequenced sample consisted of peripheral blood or thyroid tissue (not recorded which). These receptors all come from an adult woman with Graves' disease, either hyperthyroidism or ophthalmopathy (not recorded which). Both conserved end residues are part of each CDR3. The order of the fields is V gene, D gene, J gene, CDR3 protein. The D gene is left open where the match is weak.

>TRBV29-1|-|TRBJ1-2
CSARSGGNYGYTF
>TRBV4-2|-|TRBJ1-2
CASSQGVRGYTF
>TRBV20-1|-|TRBJ1-1
CSARDPQGAGHTEAFF
>TRBV10-3|TRBD1|TRBJ2-5
CAITGTEETQYF
>TRBV10-2|-|TRBJ2-5
CASSEGGAWETQYF
>TRBV6-6|-|TRBJ1-2
CASTNSGYTF
>TRBV20-1|TRBD1|TRBJ2-7
CSALGQDDSYKQYF
>TRBV10-3|-|TRBJ2-2
CAISERGSGELFF
>TRBV5-5|-|TRBJ1-1
CASSLWPTLMNTEAFF
>TRBV9|-|TRBJ1-1
CASSGAGEGNTEAFF
>TRBV7-9|-|TRBJ2-2
CASSLLQDGGLFF
>TRBV28|-|TRBJ1-2
CASSYGYTF
>TRBV20-1|-|TRBJ1-2
CSASRLSVYGYTF
>TRBV5-1|-|TRBJ1-2
CASSSTTVHYGYTF
>TRBV4-3|-|TRBJ1-2
CASSQDRTGFNYGYTF
>TRBV7-3|TRBD2|TRBJ2-2
CASSSGLAGRANTGELFF
>TRBV4-1|-|TRBJ1-2
CASSRFPISWGDYGYTF
>TRBV28|-|TRBJ1-3
CASSLGQRRNTIYF
>TRBV12-3/TRBV12-4|TRBD2|TRBJ2-7
CASSLAGGDPYF
>TRBV29-1|-|TRBJ2-7
CSVEMAHEQYF
>TRBV2|-|TRBJ2-6
CASKEGSGANVLTF
>TRBV7-2|-|TRBJ2-7
CASRGTGSFYEQYF
>TRBV2|-|TRBJ1-1
CASRGLRNTEAFF
>TRBV10-3|-|TRBJ1-5
CAISRGSNQPQHF
>TRBV7-9|-|TRBJ1-2
CASSYQQDGYTF
>TRBV7-3|-|TRBJ2-1
CASSWAGGDEQFF
>TRBV2|-|TRBJ1-2
CASSLMGGGGTNGYTF
>TRBV10-3|TRBD2|TRBJ2-5
CAISDREGETQYF
>TRBV11-2|TRBD2|TRBJ2-5
CASRGLSAGTQYF
>TRBV20-1|TRBD1|TRBJ2-5
CSTTGTEAKETQYF
>TRBV7-8|TRBD2|TRBJ2-1
CASHPNRGDNEQFF
>TRBV15|-|TRBJ2-1
CATSRGSLPLVRNEQFF
>TRBV5-1|-|TRBJ1-1
CASSLSTGNLNTEAFF
>TRBV20-1|TRBD1|TRBJ2-5
CSARGTGQGFTETQYF
>TRBV24-1|-|TRBJ2-7
CATSDRAGKPYEQYF
>TRBV7-9|-|TRBJ2-7
CASSSGEKEQYF
>TRBV2|TRBD1|TRBJ2-2
CASRGQANTGELFF
>TRBV15|TRBD1|TRBJ1-2
CATSRDPGQGTDGYTF
>TRBV7-8|-|TRBJ1-6
CASSSGGWDGNSPLHF
>TRBV10-3|-|TRBJ1-5
CAISALRGRVQPQHF
>TRBV7-2|TRBD1|TRBJ1-5
CASSAQGVNQPQHF
>TRBV19|TRBD2|TRBJ2-1
CASSPFRDSGINDEQFF
>TRBV2|TRBD1|TRBJ1-5
CASTLGTGPRNQPQHF
>TRBV20-1|-|TRBJ2-5
CSARVKRKTETQYF
>TRBV20-1|-|TRBJ1-2
CSARTPEGGYTF
>TRBV5-1|TRBD2|TRBJ2-7
CASSTGTREGEQYF
>TRBV20-1|-|TRBJ2-7
CSARQAYEQYF
>TRBV5-1|TRBD1|TRBJ1-6
CASSSGTGASSPLHF
>TRBV10-3|TRBD1|TRBJ2-5
CAISGQGHKETQYF
>TRBV7-8|-|TRBJ1-5
CASSLSDGSNQPQHF
>TRBV11-2|-|TRBJ2-7
CASSPLTGRSYEQYF
>TRBV6-5|TRBD1|TRBJ2-7
CASSAGTESSEQYF
>TRBV7-9|-|TRBJ2-7
CASSDISPPEQYF
>TRBV20-1|-|TRBJ2-5
CSARLTRGGETQYF
>TRBV27|-|TRBJ1-1
CASSLRAPDTEAFF
>TRBV29-1|TRBD1|TRBJ1-2
CSLQGNYGYTF
>TRBV7-8|-|TRBJ2-2
CASSLTPVGVHTGELFF
>TRBV15|-|TRBJ2-3
CATSRENSGTSTDTQYF